Given below is one TCR beta chain in context. The source of the sample is a study of blood T cell repertoires in COVID-19. Original analysis: Amplified reference gene primers provided the basis for estimating nucleated cell counts. Profiled with immunoSEQ multiplex PCR; TCRdb holds only in-frame clones, not every one. Clonal size and the V and J genes are those of that table, whereas D and trimming came from the DNA. The sample records 150,000 to 200,000 clones, around 90% being singletons. CDR1 and CDR2 (germline): ENHRY, SYGVKD. The length of the CDR3 is 11 residues. V gave up 3 bases and J gave up 3 bases, with 3 bases separating them.

V gene TRBV10-3 combines with J gene TRBJ2-7, with D unclear. The sequencing input was peripheral blood. The sequence derives from a man aged 45 to 65 with acute or convalescent COVID-19. CDR3 nucleotide sequence: TGTGCCATCAGTGAATACTACGAGCAGTACTTC. Translated: CAISEYYEQYF.